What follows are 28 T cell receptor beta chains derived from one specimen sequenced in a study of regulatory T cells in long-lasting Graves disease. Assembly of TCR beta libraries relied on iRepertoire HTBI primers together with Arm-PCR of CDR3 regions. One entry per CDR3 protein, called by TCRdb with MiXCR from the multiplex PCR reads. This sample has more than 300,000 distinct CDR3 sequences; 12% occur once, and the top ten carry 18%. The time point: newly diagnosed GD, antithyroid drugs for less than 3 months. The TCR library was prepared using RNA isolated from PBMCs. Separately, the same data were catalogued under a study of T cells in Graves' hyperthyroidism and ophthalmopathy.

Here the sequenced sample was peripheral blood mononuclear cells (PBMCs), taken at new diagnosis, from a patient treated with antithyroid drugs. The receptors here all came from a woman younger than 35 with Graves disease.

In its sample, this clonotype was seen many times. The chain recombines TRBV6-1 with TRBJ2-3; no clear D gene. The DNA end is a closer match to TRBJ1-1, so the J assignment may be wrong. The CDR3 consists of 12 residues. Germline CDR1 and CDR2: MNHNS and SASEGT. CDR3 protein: CASGRGETRAFF. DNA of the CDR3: TGTGCCAGCGGACGAGGTGAGACACGGGCTTTCTTT.

The CDR3 spells CASSVGGDYGYTF. DNA for the CDR3: TGTGCCAGCAGCGTCGGGGGGGACTATGGCTACACCTTC. This rearrangement joins TRBV9 to TRBJ1-2; weak D call: TRBD1 (5 bases). Trimming cost V 2 bases and J 3 bases, with 8 bases left between them. The CDR3 has 13 residues. Germline lookup yields CDR1 SGDLS and CDR2 YYNGEE.

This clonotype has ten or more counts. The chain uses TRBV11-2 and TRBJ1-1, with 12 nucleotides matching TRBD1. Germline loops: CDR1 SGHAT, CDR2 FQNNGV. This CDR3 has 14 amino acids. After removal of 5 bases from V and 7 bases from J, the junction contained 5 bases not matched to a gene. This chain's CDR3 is CASSLGQGALEAFF. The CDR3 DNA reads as TGTGCCAGCAGCCTGGGACAGGGGGCCCTTGAAGCTTTCTTT.

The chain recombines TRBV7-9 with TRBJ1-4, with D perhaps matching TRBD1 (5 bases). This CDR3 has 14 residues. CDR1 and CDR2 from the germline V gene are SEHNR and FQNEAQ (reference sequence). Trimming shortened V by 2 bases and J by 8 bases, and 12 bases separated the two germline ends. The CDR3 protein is CASSLSPGDEKLFF. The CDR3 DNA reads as TGTGCCAGCAGCTTAAGTCCTGGGGACGAAAAACTGTTTTTT.

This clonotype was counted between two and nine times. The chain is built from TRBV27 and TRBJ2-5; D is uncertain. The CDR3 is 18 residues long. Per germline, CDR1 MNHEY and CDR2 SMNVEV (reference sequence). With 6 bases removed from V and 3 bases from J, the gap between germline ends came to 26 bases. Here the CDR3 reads CASSLLGGRLGYEETQYF. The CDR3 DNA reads TGTGCCAGCAGCCTTCTTGGCGGTCGGTTGGGCTACGAAGAGACCCAGTACTTC.

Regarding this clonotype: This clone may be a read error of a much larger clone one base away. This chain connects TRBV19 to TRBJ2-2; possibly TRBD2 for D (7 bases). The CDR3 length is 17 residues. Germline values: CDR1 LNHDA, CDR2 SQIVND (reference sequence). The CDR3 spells CVSRPGTMGRVTGELFF. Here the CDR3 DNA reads TGTGTCAGTCGCCCGGGGACAATGGGGAGGGTCACCGGGGAGCTGTTTTTT.

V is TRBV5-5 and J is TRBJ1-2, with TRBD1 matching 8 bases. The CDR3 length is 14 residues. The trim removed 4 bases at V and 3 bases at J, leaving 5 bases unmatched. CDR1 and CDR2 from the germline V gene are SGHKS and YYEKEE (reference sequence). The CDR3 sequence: CASSVTGDHYGYTF. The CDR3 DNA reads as TGTGCCAGCAGCGTGACAGGGGATCACTATGGCTACACCTTC.

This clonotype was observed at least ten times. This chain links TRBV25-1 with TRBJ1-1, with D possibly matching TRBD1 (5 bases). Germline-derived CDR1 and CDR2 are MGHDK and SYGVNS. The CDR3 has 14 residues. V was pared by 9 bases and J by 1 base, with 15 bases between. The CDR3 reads CARVGEGWNTEAFF. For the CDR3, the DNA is TGTGCCAGGGTTGGGGAGGGGTGGAACACTGAAGCTTTCTTT.

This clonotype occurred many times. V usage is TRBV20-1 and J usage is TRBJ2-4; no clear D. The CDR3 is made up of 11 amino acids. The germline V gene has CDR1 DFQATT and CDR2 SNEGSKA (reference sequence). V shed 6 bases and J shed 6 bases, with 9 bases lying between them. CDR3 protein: CSAPYRNIQYF. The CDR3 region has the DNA TGCAGTGCCCCCTACAGAAACATTCAGTACTTC.

This chain's CDR3 is CASSLRSGDNEQFF. CDR3 DNA sequence: TGTGCCAGCAGCTTAAGATCAGGGGACAATGAGCAGTTCTTC. The V and J genes are TRBV7-9 and TRBJ2-1; possible D gene TRBD1, 6 bases. CDR1 is SEHNR, CDR2 FQNEAQ, per germline (reference sequence). The CDR3 runs 14 residues. Trimming removed 2 bases from V and 5 bases from J, with 10 bases in between.

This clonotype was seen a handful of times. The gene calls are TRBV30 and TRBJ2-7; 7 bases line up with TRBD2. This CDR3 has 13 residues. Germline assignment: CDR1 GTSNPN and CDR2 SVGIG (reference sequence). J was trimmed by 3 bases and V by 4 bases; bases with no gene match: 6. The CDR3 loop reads CAWTPGGRYEQYF. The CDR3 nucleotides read TGTGCCTGGACTCCGGGAGGTCGCTACGAGCAGTACTTC.

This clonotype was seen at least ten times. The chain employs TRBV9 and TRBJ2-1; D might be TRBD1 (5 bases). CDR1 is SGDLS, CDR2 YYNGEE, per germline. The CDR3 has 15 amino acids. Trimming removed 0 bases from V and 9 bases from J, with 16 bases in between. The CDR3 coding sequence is TGTGCCAGCAGCGTAGTAGGGCTAGGGGTGCGTGAGCAGTTCTTC. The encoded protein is CASSVVGLGVREQFF. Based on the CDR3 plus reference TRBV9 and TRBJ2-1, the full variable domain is DSGVTQTPKHLITATGQRVTLRCSPRSGDLSVYWYQQSLDQGLQFLIQYYNGEERAKGNILERFSAQQFPDLHSELNLSSLELGDSALYFCASSVVGLGVREQFFGPGTRLTVL.

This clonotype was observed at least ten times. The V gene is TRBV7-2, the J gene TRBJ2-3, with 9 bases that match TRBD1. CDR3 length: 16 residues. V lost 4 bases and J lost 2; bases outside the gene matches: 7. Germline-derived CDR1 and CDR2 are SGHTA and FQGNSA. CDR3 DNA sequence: TGTGCCAGCAGCTCCCGGGACAGGGTTGTCACAGATACGCAGTATTTT. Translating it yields CASSSRDRVVTDTQYF.

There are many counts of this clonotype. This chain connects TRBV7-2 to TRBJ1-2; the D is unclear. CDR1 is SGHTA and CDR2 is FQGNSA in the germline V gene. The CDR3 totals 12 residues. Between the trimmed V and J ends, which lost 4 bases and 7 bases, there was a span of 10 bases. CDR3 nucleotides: TGTGCCAGCAGCTCCCGCCGACGTGGCTACACCTTC. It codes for CASSSRRRGYTF.

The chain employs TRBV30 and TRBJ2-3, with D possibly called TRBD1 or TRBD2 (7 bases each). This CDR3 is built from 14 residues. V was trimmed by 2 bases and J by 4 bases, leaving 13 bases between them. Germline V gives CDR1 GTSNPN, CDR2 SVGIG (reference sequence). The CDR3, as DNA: TGTGCCTGGAGTCAGGGGGGGGGGTCAGATACGCAGTATTTT. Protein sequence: CAWSQGGGSDTQYF. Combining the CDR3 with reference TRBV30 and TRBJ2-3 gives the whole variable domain SQTIHQWPATLVQPVGSPLSLECTVEGTSNPNLYWYRQAAGRGLQLLFYSVGIGQISSEVPQNLSASRPQDRQFILSSKKLLLSDSGFYLCAWSQGGGSDTQYFGPGTRLTVL.

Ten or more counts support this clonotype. This chain's CDR3 is CASGRGNTEAFF. CDR3 DNA sequence: TGTGCCAGCGGGAGGGGGAACACTGAAGCTTTCTTT. The gene calls are TRBV12-5 and TRBJ1-1, with a possible D match to TRBD1 (5 bases). The CDR3 has 12 residues. CDR1 is LGHNT and CDR2 is FRNRAP in the germline V gene.

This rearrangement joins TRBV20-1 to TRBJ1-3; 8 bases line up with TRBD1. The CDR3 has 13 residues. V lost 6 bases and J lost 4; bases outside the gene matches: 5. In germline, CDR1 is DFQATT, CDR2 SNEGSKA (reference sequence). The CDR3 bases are TGCAGTGCGGAAACAGGGGGAGGAAACACCATATATTTT. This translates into CSAETGGGNTIYF.

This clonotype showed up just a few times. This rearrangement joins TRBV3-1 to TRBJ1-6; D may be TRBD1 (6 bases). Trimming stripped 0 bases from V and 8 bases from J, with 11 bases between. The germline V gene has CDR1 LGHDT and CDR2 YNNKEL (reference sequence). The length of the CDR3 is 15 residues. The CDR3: CASSQDWAGDSPLHF. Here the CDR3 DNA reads TGTGCCAGCAGCCAAGACTGGGCAGGGGATTCACCCCTCCACTTT. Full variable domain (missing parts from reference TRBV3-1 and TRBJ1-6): DTAVSQTPKYLVTQMGNDKSIKCEQNLGHDTMYWYKQDSKKFLKIMFSYNNKELIINETVPNRFSPKSPDKAHLNLHINSLELGDSAVYFCASSQDWAGDSPLHFGNGTRLTVT.

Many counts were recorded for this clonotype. This chain's CDR3 is CASSFAGGPGEQFF. DNA of the CDR3: TGTGCCAGCAGTTTTGCGGGAGGGCCTGGTGAGCAGTTCTTC. The rearrangement uses TRBV27 and TRBJ2-1; 9 bases match TRBD2. The V segment lost 3 bases and the J segment 9 bases; nucleotides outside the gene matches: 6. Germline-derived CDR1 and CDR2 are MNHEY and SMNVEV (reference sequence). The CDR3 has 14 residues.

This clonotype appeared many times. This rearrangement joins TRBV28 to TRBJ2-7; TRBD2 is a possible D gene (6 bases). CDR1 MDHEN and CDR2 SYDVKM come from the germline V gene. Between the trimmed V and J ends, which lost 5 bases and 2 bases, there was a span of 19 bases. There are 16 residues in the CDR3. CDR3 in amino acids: CASSGTRTSSTYEQYF. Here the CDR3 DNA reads TGTGCCAGCAGTGGGACTCGAACTTCCTCAACCTACGAGCAGTACTTC.

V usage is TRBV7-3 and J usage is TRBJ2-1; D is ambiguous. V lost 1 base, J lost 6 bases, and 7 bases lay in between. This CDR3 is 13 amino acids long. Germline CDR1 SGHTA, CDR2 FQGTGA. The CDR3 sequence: CASSLIVGNEQFF. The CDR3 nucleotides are TGTGCCAGCAGCTTAATCGTAGGCAATGAGCAGTTCTTC.

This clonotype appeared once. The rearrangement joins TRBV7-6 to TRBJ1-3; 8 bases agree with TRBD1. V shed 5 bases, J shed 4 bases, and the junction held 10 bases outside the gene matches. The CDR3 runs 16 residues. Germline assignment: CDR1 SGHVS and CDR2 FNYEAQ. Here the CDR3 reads CASSPTGAPPGNTIYF. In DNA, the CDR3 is TGTGCCAGCAGCCCGACAGGGGCACCCCCCGGAAACACCATATATTTT.

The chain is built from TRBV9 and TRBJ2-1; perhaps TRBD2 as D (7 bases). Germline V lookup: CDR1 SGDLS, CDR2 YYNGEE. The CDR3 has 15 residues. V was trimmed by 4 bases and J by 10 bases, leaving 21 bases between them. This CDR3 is CASSQGGGGSYEQFF. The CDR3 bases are TGTGCCAGCAGCCAAGGGGGGGGCGGCTCCTACGAGCAGTTCTTC.

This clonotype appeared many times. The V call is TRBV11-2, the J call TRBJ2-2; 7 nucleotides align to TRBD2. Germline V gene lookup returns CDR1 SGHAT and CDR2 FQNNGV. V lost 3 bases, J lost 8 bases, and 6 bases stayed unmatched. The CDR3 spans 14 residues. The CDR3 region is CASSLGLAVGELFF. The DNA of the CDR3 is TGTGCCAGCAGCTTGGGGCTAGCGGTTGGGGAGCTGTTTTTT.

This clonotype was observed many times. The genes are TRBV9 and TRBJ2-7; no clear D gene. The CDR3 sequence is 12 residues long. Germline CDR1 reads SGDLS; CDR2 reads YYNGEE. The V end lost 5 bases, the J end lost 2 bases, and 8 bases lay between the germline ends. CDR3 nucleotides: TGTGCCAGCAGTGACCGACCCTACGAGCAGTACTTC. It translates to CASSDRPYEQYF.

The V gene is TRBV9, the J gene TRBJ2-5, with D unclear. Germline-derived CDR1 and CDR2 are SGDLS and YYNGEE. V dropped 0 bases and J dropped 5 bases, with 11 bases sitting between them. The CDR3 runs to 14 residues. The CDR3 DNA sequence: TGTGCCAGCAGCGTAGATGTGTATGAGGAGACCCAGTACTTC. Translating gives CASSVDVYEETQYF.

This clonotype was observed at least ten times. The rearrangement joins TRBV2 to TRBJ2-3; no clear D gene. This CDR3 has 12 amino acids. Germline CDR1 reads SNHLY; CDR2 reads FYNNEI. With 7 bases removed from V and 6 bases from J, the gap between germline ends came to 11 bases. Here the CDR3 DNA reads TGTGCCAGCACCTCCCGGGCGGATACGCAGTATTTT. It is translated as CASTSRADTQYF.

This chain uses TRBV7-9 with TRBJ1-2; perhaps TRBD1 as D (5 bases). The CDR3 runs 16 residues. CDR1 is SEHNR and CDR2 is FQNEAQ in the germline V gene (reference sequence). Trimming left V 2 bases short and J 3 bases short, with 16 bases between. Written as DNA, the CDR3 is TGTGCCAGCAGCTTAAGTGGGGGATACGTGCACTATGGCTACACCTTC. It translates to CASSLSGGYVHYGYTF.